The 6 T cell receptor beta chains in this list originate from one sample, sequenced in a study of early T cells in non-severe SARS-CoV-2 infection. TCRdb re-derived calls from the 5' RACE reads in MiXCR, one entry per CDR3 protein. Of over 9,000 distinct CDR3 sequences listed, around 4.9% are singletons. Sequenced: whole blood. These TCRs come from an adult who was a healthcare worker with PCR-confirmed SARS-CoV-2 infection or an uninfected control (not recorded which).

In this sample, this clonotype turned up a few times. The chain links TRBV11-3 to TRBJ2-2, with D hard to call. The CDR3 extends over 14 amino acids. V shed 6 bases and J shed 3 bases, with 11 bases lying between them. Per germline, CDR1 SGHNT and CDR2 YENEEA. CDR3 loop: CASSSYGDTGELFF. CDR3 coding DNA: TGTGCCAGCAGTTCTTATGGGGACACCGGGGAGCTGTTTTTT.

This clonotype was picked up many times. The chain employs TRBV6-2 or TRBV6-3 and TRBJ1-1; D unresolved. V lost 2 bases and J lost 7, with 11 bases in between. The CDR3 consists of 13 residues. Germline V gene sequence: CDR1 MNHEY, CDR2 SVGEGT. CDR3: CASSYGAVLEAFF. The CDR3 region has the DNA TGTGCCAGCAGTTACGGAGCCGTACTTGAAGCTTTCTTT.

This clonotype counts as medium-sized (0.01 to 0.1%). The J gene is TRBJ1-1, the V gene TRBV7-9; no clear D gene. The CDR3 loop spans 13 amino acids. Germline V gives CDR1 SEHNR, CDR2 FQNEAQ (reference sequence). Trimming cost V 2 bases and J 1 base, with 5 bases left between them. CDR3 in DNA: TGTGCCAGCAGCTTAAGGGAGAACACTGAAGCTTTCTTT. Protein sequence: CASSLRENTEAFF.

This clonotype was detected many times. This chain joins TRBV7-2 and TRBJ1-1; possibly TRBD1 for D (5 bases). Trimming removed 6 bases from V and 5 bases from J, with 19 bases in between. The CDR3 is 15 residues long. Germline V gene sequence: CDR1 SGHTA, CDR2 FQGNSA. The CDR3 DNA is TGTGCCAGCAGTCCGAGAGGGGCACCAGCGACTGAAGCTTTCTTT. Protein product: CASSPRGAPATEAFF.

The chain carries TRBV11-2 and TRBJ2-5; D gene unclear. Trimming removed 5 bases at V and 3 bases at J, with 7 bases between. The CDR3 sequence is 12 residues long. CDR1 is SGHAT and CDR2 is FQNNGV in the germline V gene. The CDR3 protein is CASSLIEETQYF. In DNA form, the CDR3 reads TGTGCCAGCAGCCTGATAGAAGAGACCCAGTACTTC. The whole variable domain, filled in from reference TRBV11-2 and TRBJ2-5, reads EAGVAQSPRYKIIEKRQSVAFWCNPISGHATLYWYQQILGQGPKLLIQFQNNGVVDDSQLPKDRFSAERLKGVDSTLKIQPAKLEDSAVYLCASSLIEETQYFGPGTRLLVL.

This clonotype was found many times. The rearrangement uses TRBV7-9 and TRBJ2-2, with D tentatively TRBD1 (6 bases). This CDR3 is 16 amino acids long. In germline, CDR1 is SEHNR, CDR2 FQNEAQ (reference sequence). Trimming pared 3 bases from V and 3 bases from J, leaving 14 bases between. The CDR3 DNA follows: TGTGCCAGCAGCTTGAGAGGGGGTGTGGACACCGGGGAGCTGTTTTTT. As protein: CASSLRGGVDTGELFF.